This T cell receptor beta chain was identified in a study of CD8 T cells in ankylosing spondylitis. Findings and limits, study-wide: Clones linked with disease were CD8+ and fairly uncommon in the peripheral blood. Clones linked to disease were reported to show significant enrichment in matched ankylosing spondylitis synovial fluid. Earlier studies detected some motif variants in reactive arthritis synovial fluid and blood.

The TCR beta libraries were generated through quantitative 5'-RACE incorporating molecular barcodes. TCRdb independently ran MiXCR on the 5' RACE reads; one entry per CDR3 protein. The sample has about 110,000 distinct CDR3 sequences, about 25% seen once; the top ten hold roughly 12%. Trimming took 2 bases from V and 2 from J, leaving 12 bases between them. CDR1 and CDR2 from the germline V gene are SGHAT and FQNNGV. The CDR3 covers 15 residues. About this clonotype: No antigen is known for it.

Sequencing was performed on synovial fluid, either unsorted or a sorted T cell fraction (not recorded which). The receptor was derived from a male donor with ankylosing spondylitis. The gene calls are TRBV11-2 and TRBJ2-5; no clear D gene. The CDR3 bases are TGTGCCAGCAGCTTAACAGCGCTCCAACAAGAGACCCAGTACTTC. It specifies CASSLTALQQETQYF.